This T cell receptor beta chain appears in the sequencing data of a study of cytomegalovirus exposure and HLA in healthy donors (dated by TCRdb to 2016 to 2017). Regarding the study in general: An earlier analysis of roughly 630 of the donors reported approximately 290 Gb of sequence data and 100 million to 130 million unique TCR beta sequences from around 200 million T cells. Four to six DR-DQ haplotypes were handled as single units for association and clustering, since linkage in the cohort was strong. The study aimed to test whether cataloging public T cell receptors could reveal signatures of past pathogen exposure. The genetic ancestry cluster associated with self-reported Caucasian donors included about 81% of the 398 genotyped donors. Roughly 310 gigabases of sequencing data and approximately 85 million unique TCR sequences were included in an early release covering about 600 HLA-typed donors. Rather than drawing on any new phenotypic data, the later analysis identified candidate immune exposures from TCR beta sequences and the way those sequences occurred across donors. Every repertoire in the discovery cohort had been generated on one and the same sequencing platform. In a later analysis, previously published TCR beta repertoires from 600 to 850 donors were re-analyzed and high-resolution HLA genotyping was added so that TCR occurrence patterns could be studied. The study combined high-throughput TCR immunosequencing, statistical association of individual TCRs with disease status, and machine learning to predict cytomegalovirus infection status. The T cell repertoires of 700 or so subjects were profiled by immunosequencing and related to cytomegalovirus serostatus. Donor age, sex, ethnicity and CMV serostatus were compiled alongside the repertoire data. An earlier analysis of fewer than 750 of the donors used high-throughput TCR beta sequencing to judge whether each TCR beta V gene segment behaved as functional or pseudogenic. In a later genetic analysis, genome-wide SNP genotypes for about three fifths of the roughly 670 donors were used, and that subset was treated as a discovery cohort. The number of typed donors differed by locus: 629-630 for A, B, C, DRB1 and DQB1; approximately 520 for DQA1; fewer than 610 for DPA1; and roughly 490 for DPB1. Besides the first cohort of approximately 710 subjects, a separate validation cohort made up of over a hundred different subjects was used. Among 398 genotyped donors of the cohort, an average of 235,054 unique TCR beta nucleotide sequences were sequenced per donor, roughly 18% of them non-productive. HLA typing covered class I and class II loci at four-digit resolution.

On this clone: It has no known antigen specificity. Base qualities were left out, and no much larger clone turns up one base away.

The paper as a whole reports these results and caveats: A later analysis found that most CMV-associated TCR beta chains appeared HLA-restricted, with HLA associations seemingly driven largely by CMV exposure. An association between a missense DCLRE1C variant and V-gene and J-gene trimming of TCR beta chains was found in a later genetic analysis and replicated in an independent cohort. Because some donors lacked HLA typing at each locus, the association tests relied only on the typed subset. A later analysis associated about 16,000 TCR beta sequences with specific HLA alleles at a false discovery rate of 0.05. According to a later genetic analysis, donors in an Asian-associated ancestry cluster had fewer N-insertions in productive TCRs than the approximately 610-donor mean. Correlated functional status among segregating V segments might reflect linkage disequilibrium, but an unknown experimental factor could not be ruled out. The study gave a list of 150 to 200 TCR beta chains associated with cytomegalovirus. The only immune exposure information available for the cohort was CMV serostatus. The classifier was reported to diagnose cytomegalovirus status with high specificity and sensitivity in both the original and validation cohorts. Several of the top co-occurrence clusters appeared to be linked to parvovirus B19, influenza, CMV and Epstein-Barr virus, according to a later analysis. The presence/absence analyses assumed that sequencing depth was roughly uniform across donors, and that assumption may not be true. Most TCR sequences were observed very rarely across donors, whereas some public TCRs were present in many individuals. A further reported finding was that TCR beta sequences accurately predicted the HLA-A and HLA-B alleles for most subjects in the first cohort. Roughly 17 rarely observed V segments, including chromosome 9 orphons, were excluded from the earlier analysis of some 590 of the donors because counts were too low. Only TCR beta chains were sequenced in this cohort, and the absence of alpha or paired-chain data limited detectable features. A later analysis found that HLA-associated TCR beta chains were more clonally expanded and had lower generation probabilities than equally common non-associated chains. Broadly in line with IMGT annotations, most TCR beta V segments showed up in productive rearrangements about 87% or about 30% of the time in an earlier analysis of about 500 of the donors. According to the authors, the approach could potentially be generalized to other disease states and immunological phenotypes. Three of the identified cytomegalovirus-associated TCR beta chains were confirmed in vitro to be specific for cytomegalovirus antigens. According to a later analysis, TCR association rates differed among HLA loci, with DRB1 alleles showing the most associated TCRs and HLA-C alleles showing the fewest. Assigning TCR associations to individual alleles was difficult when HLA alleles, especially DR and DQ, strongly co-occurred. A cluster of highly shared sequence variants was judged likely to be a technical artifact of the sequencing pipeline.

The cohort consisted of some 670 healthy bone marrow donors. Cohort members were all nominally healthy when sampled, although unrecorded immune exposures were likely present. The donor tested CMV seropositive, placing the donor among the approximately 310 seropositive members of the cohort. A peripheral blood sample was provided by each donor, and peripheral blood mononuclear cells were used for TCR beta sequencing. The Qiagen DNeasy Blood Extraction Kit was used to extract genomic DNA from the blood cell samples. The method behind the library was the immunoSEQ multiplex PCR assay. The multiplex PCR relied on a mix of 60 forward primers for TCR Vbeta segments and 13 reverse primers for TCR Jbeta segments. A multiplex PCR assay on genomic DNA amplified the CDR3 region of rearranged TCR beta genes. On the Illumina HiSeq System, the amplified TCR beta libraries were sequenced as 87-base-pair reads. In the source study's methods: A later analysis counted about 80 million unique TCR beta chains across the 650 to 800 repertoires, and some 11 million of these chains were shared by at least two donors. To remove PCR and sequencing errors, raw reads were error-corrected and collapsed into unique sequences using a nearest-neighbor algorithm that merged closely related sequences. V, D and J gene segments were assigned by aligning CDR3 sequences to IMGT reference sequences. Each retained sequence needed at least a six-nucleotide match to both a V gene segment and a J gene segment. Rearrangements were called productive when the CDR3 lacked stop codons and stayed in frame with V and J; all others were non-productive. CDR3 was defined according to IMGT convention as the region running from the second conserved V-encoded cysteine to the conserved J-encoded phenylalanine. The earlier analysis of a few hundred of the donors excluded sequences that lacked an unambiguous match to a single V gene segment. An earlier analysis of a few hundred of the donors called V segments functional above 56.7% productive rearrangements and segregating when the between-donor standard deviation exceeded 5%. A statistical classification framework was built to diagnose cytomegalovirus status from the catalog of TCR beta chain sequences. V and J gene assignment, in a later analysis, came from comparing TCR nucleotide sequences with IMGT/GENE-DB human TR gene sequences. A later analysis assigned CDR3 sequences and most-parsimonious VDJ recombination scenarios with the TCRdist pipeline. A later analysis defined each TCR beta chain by its CDR3 amino acid sequence plus V-gene family, and excluded reads lacking a unique V-gene family. In a later analysis, 500 to 700 highly shared, low-generation-probability nucleotide sequences were removed to address suspected cross-contamination and a sequencing artifact. For each public chain, a later analysis derived a clonal expansion index from normalized ranks of inferred template counts within each repertoire. Generation probabilities in a later analysis came from a VDJ recombination model fitted to out-of-frame rearrangements, and those results were checked against IGoR. In a later analysis, hypergeometric tests were used to score TCR-TCR, TCR-HLA and TCR-CMV co-occurrence, with a repertoire-size bias correction applied to TCR pairs. In a later analysis, false discovery rates were estimated by permuting HLA or CMV assignments 20 times. In a later analysis, co-occurring TCRs were grouped using DBSCAN, with TCRdist sequence similarity added in when clustering inside HLA-allele-positive subsets. For co-occurrence clustering, repertoires with fewer than 30,000 or more than 120,000 public chains were excluded, along with five or six repertoires with anomalous nucleotide sharing. TCRdb took this table from immuneACCESS and kept in-frame rearrangements with V and J called. Such tables lack part of the clones; where checked against another copy, unresolved V genes explain under half of the gap, and the rest is unexplained. Clonal size and the V and J genes are those of that table, whereas D and trimming came from the DNA. The sample records 100,000 to 150,000 clones, less than 85% of which are singletons. The top ten constitute over 15% of the sample.

The source of this sequence is a man aged 18 to 29 in good health and CMV-seropositive. Sequencing was carried out using PBMCs.

CDR3 reads: CASRQGVTDEQYF. DNA sequence: TGTGCCAGTAGGCAGGGGGTGACTGATGAGCAGTACTTC. Recombination joined TRBV19 with TRBJ2-7; TRBD1 agrees with 7 junctional bases. Per the germline V gene (reference sequence), LNHDA is the CDR1 and SQIVND is the CDR2. V is pruned by 6 bases and J by 7 bases, leaving 9 bases of the junction without a gene match. The CDR3 has 13 amino acids, counting the end cysteine and phenylalanine. The kept DNA is CDR3 alone, 39 bases in frame from the first base.